The clone carrying this T cell receptor beta chain has just a few counts. Unmatched junction bases numbered 13, after V lost 2 bases and J lost 6 bases. The germline gives CDR1 SGHRS, CDR2 YFSETQ. The CDR3 sequence is 16 residues long. This entry is derived from a study of cytomegalovirus exposure and HLA in healthy donors. In the PCR, 60 Vbeta and 13 Jbeta primers were used. Libraries were prepared by immunoSEQ multiplex PCR; TCRdb keeps only in-frame clonotypes and omits some of them. The table lists roughly 130,000 clones, about 8.5% of them singletons. The chain joins TRBV5-1 to TRBJ1-1, with TRBD1 matching 7 bases. The clonotype comes from a middle-aged man in good health and CMV-seronegative. Sequencing was carried out using PBMCs. The CDR3 reads CASSFRDSAETAEAFF. The CDR3 DNA is TGCGCCAGCAGCTTCCGGGACAGTGCGGAAACGGCTGAAGCTTTCTTT.